The TCR beta chain under discussion was sequenced for a study of OX40 agonist ivuxolimab in advanced cancers. Turning to the study itself: As their treatment, patients were administered ivuxolimab, an agonistic anti-OX40 (CD134) antibody. Of mixed ages from 23 to 79 and averaging about 60 years, the group was over 80% male. Ivuxolimab was administered intravenously to patients at 0.01 to 10 mg/kg every 2 weeks.

The CDR3 is made up of 16 amino acids. Per the germline V gene, CDR1 is MDHEN and CDR2 is SYDVKM. V lost 5 bases, J lost 6 bases, and 12 bases stayed unmatched. Regarding the study as a whole: Certain nonresponders likewise exhibited a low normalized T-cell clonal expansion.

On this clone: As yet, its antigen is unknown.

Sequencing used immunoSEQ multiplex PCR; TCRdb keeps in-frame clones, though not all of them. Altogether 6,500 to 10,000 clones are present, less than 90% being singletons, with the ten largest covering 25% to 35%. The chain has TRBV28 and TRBJ2-7; TRBD2 matches 11 bases. Here the sequenced sample was CD4+ or CD8+ T cells sorted from blood, taken in a trial of the OX40 agonist ivuxolimab. This clonotype originated in an adult with an advanced solid tumor such as melanoma, head and neck, liver or kidney cancer. As DNA, the CDR3 is TGTGCCAGCAGTCCTTTACTAGCGGGAGAGACTCCCGAGCAGTACTTC. Translating it yields CASSPLLAGETPEQYF.